This T cell receptor (beta chain) comes out of a study of identical twins. Overall study results and limits: Twins showed weaker excess sharing in their beta out-of-frame sequences. The conclusions drew on cross-sectional statistical analysis instead of tracking the same donors. There were fewer insertions in abundant cord blood beta clonotypes, but memory repertoires showed no such pattern.

Points on this clonotype: The antigen remains undetermined. The limits of the CDR3 on the DNA are not certain, so only TCRdb's listed CDR3 is given.

The cDNA had a unique molecular identifier and a template-switch universal primer site. TCRdb itself ran the 5' RACE reads through MiXCR, one entry per CDR3 protein. The sample includes 200,000 to 250,000 distinct CDR3 sequences, about an eighth of them seen just once. The CDR3 has 15 amino acids, counting both end residues. The chain links TRBV12-1 to TRBJ2-3; TRBD1 is the table's D call and was not checked against the DNA. TRBV12-1 is a pseudogene segment. Sequences were obtained from memory (CD45RO+) T cells sorted from blood. The receptor's source is a woman under 30 in good health. The CDR3 is CASSFFGGGTDTQYF.